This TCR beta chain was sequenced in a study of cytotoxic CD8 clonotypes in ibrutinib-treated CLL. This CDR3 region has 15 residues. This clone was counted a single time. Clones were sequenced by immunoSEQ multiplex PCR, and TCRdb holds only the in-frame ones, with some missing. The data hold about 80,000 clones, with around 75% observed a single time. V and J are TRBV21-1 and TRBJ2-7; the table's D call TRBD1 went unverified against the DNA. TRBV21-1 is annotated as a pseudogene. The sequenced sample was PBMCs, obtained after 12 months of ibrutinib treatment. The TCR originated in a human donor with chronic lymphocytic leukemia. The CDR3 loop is CASSDPGTGSGEQYF. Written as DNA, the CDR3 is TGTGCCAGCAGCGACCCCGGGACAGGGTCGGGCGAGCAGTACTTC.